Listed below are T cell receptor beta chains from one sample, sequenced in a study of blood T cell repertoires in COVID-19. Sequencing was performed with immunoSEQ multiplex PCR; in TCRdb, only in-frame clones are kept and a portion is missing. Seen here are 130,000 to 150,000 clones, approximately 87% observed once, and the top ten hold around 8.3%. Material for sequencing was peripheral blood. The origin of the receptors is a woman aged 45-59 years with active or convalescent COVID-19. Both conserved end residues are part of each CDR3. D genes are given only for firm matches. Not every row has a clone size; where given, it reads once, few, many or a size class.

v_call	j_call	cdr3_length	d_call	clone_size	cdr3_aa	cdr3_nt
TRBV28	TRBJ1-6	15	.	.	CASSSQGFGNSPLHF	TGTGCCAGCAGTTCCCAGGGGTTTGGAAATTCACCCCTCCACTTT
TRBV6-5	TRBJ2-3	14	.	.	CASSYSGSTDTQYF	TGTGCCAGCAGTTATTCCGGGAGCACAGATACGCAGTATTTT
TRBV28	TRBJ1-1	16	.	once	CASSLSGKVLSTEAFF	TGTGCCAGCAGTTTATCAGGGAAGGTGCTCTCCACTGAAGCTTTCTTT
TRBV6-2/TRBV6-3	TRBJ1-5	16	.	.	CASSPPSGDVNQPQHF	TGTGCCAGCAGTCCGCCGTCAGGGGATGTCAATCAGCCCCAGCATTTT
TRBV18	TRBJ2-7	15	TRBD2	.	CASSPLAGGSYEQYF	TGTGCCAGCTCACCACTAGCGGGAGGGTCCTACGAGCAGTACTTC
TRBV30	TRBJ1-1	14	.	.	CAWRPSDKNTEAFF	TGTGCCTGGAGACCCTCCGACAAGAACACTGAAGCTTTCTTT
TRBV7-9	TRBJ1-1	14	.	.	CASSFSQFNTEAFF	TGTGCCAGCAGCTTCTCGCAGTTTAACACTGAAGCTTTCTTT
TRBV28	TRBJ2-5	12	.	.	CASSLSGETQYF	TGTGCCAGCAGTTTATCAGGGGAGACCCAGTACTTC
TRBV30	TRBJ2-5	17	TRBD1	.	CAWTTIPDRGHKETQYF	TGTGCCTGGACCACAATTCCGGACAGGGGGCATAAAGAGACCCAGTACTTC
TRBV28	TRBJ2-1	19	TRBD2	.	CASSLRWSSGREHYNEQFF	TGTGCCAGCAGTCTACGCTGGTCTAGCGGGAGGGAACATTACAATGAGCAGTTCTTC
TRBV28	TRBJ1-3	13	.	.	CASGSDIGNTIYF	TGTGCCAGCGGTTCAGATATTGGAAACACCATATATTTT
TRBV4-1	TRBJ2-7	16	TRBD1	.	CASSQDYQDRGYEQYF	TGCGCCAGCAGCCAAGATTACCAGGACAGGGGCTACGAGCAGTACTTC
TRBV4-1	TRBJ1-1	15	.	.	CASSQEWGVNTEAFF	TGCGCCAGCAGCCAAGAGTGGGGAGTGAACACTGAAGCTTTCTTT
TRBV9	TRBJ2-3	17	TRBD2	.	CASSSMTSGSSIDTQYF	TGTGCCAGCAGCTCAATGACTAGCGGGAGCTCTATCGATACGCAGTATTTT
TRBV7-9	TRBJ1-6	13	TRBD1	few	CASSEGQTGNLHF	TGTGCCAGCAGCGAGGGACAGACGGGGAACCTCCACTTT
TRBV27	TRBJ2-1	15	.	.	CASSSDLGTYNEQFF	TGTGCCAGCAGTTCCGACCTCGGGACTTACAATGAGCAGTTCTTC
TRBV6-5	TRBJ2-5	14	.	.	CASSYSGGLETQYF	TGTGCCAGCAGTTACTCAGGAGGGTTAGAGACCCAGTACTTC
TRBV27	TRBJ1-3	15	.	once	CASSLGRGTGNTIYF	TGTGCCAGCAGTTTAGGGAGGGGAACTGGAAACACCATATATTTT
TRBV9	TRBJ1-2	16	TRBD1	.	CASSVTGTGDSYGYTF	TGTGCCAGCAGCGTTACCGGGACAGGGGACAGCTATGGCTACACCTTC
TRBV19	TRBJ2-7	13	TRBD2	.	CASSWTSGYEQYF	TGTGCCAGTAGCTGGACTAGCGGTTACGAGCAGTACTTC